Below, 30 T cell receptor beta chains from the same sample are listed, as sequenced in a study of human thymus T cells (dated by TCRdb to 2020 to 2022). Thymus tissue was obtained as surgical resects removed during corrective cardiac surgery. Preparation of the library involved the immunoSEQ multiplex PCR assay. Drawn from immuneACCESS, this table holds only the in-frame rearrangements with V and J called that TCRdb kept. Clones are partly lost; checked studies trace under half to an unresolved V gene and leave the rest unexplained. Recorded for this sample are roughly 130,000 clones; around 94% of them occurred a single time. The ten biggest clones cover around 0.025% of the sample. Sequenced material: thymus tissue. These receptors came from a boy younger than two with a congenital heart defect but otherwise immunologically healthy.

V usage is TRBV5-1 and J usage is TRBJ2-1; the match to TRBD2 covers 8 bases. This CDR3 region has 16 residues. The ends lost 7 bases at V and 2 bases at J; junction bases unmatched: 11. Germline V gene lookup returns CDR1 SGHRS and CDR2 YFSETQ. The CDR3, as DNA: TGCGCCAGCTCCCCTGGCGGGGGGAATGCCTACAATGAGCAGTTCTTC. Amino acids: CASSPGGGNAYNEQFF.

The chain's CDR3 is CASSRIADFRETQYF. In DNA form, the CDR3 reads TGTGCCAGCAGCAGGATCGCGGACTTTAGGGAGACCCAGTACTTC. The J gene is TRBJ2-5, the V gene TRBV5-4; possibly TRBD2 for D (5 bases). Trimming cost V 4 bases and J 5 bases, with 18 bases left between them. Germline V gives CDR1 SGHNT, CDR2 YYREEE (reference sequence). The length of the CDR3 is 15 residues. The entire variable domain, with the rest obtained from reference TRBV5-4 and TRBJ2-5, is as follows: ETGVTQSPTHLIKTRGQQVTLRCSSQSGHNTVSWYQQALGQGPQFIFQYYREEENGRGNFPPRFSGLQFPNYSSELNVNALELDDSALYLCASSRIADFRETQYFGPGTRLLVL.

The chain is built from TRBV5-4 and TRBJ2-2, with 9 positions matching TRBD2. The CDR3 consists of 16 residues. The germline CDR1 and CDR2 sequences are SGHNT and YYREEE (reference sequence). V lost 1 base and J lost 3; bases outside the gene matches: 4. Here the CDR3 reads CASSLSSGDYTGELFF. In DNA, the CDR3 is TGTGCCAGCAGCTTGTCTAGCGGGGATTACACCGGGGAGCTGTTTTTT.

The chain combines TRBV10-3 with TRBJ2-7; D remains unclear. CDR3 length: 15 amino acids. Germline V gives CDR1 ENHRY, CDR2 SYGVKD. V dropped 2 bases and J dropped 2 bases, with 13 bases sitting between them. CDR3 sequence (DNA): TGTGCCATCAGTGAGGCTCGCGGCAGACCCTACGAGCAGTACTTC. Translated: CAISEARGRPYEQYF.

The chain joins TRBV5-6 to TRBJ2-5; 8 bases are shared with TRBD2. V lost 3 bases to trimming and J lost 3 bases; unmatched junction nucleotides: 7. The CDR3 runs to 15 residues. Per the germline V gene, CDR1 is SGHDT and CDR2 is YYEEEE. The CDR3 protein is CASSYERGIKETQYF. Here the CDR3 DNA reads TGTGCCAGCAGCTACGAGCGGGGGATTAAAGAGACCCAGTACTTC.

The chain is built from TRBV7-9 and TRBJ1-3; tentative D call: TRBD1 (5 bases). V was pared by 5 bases and J by 6 bases, with 11 bases between. Germline V gene data show CDR1 as SEHNR and CDR2 as FQNEAQ (reference sequence). The CDR3 is 13 residues long. CDR3 loop: CASSVDSVNTIYF. In nucleotides, the CDR3 is TGTGCCAGCAGCGTTGACAGTGTAAACACCATATATTTT.

V and J are TRBV12-5 and TRBJ1-1; TRBD1 matches at 12 bases. The length of the CDR3 is 18 residues. The germline V gene has CDR1 LGHNT and CDR2 FRNRAP. J was trimmed by 1 base and V by 2 bases; bases with no gene match: 8. The CDR3 DNA reads TGTGCTAGTGGTTTGTCCCGGGACAGGGGGCGCGGGAACACTGAAGCTTTCTTT. Its protein product is CASGLSRDRGRGNTEAFF.

To note about this clone: At one end the junction does not follow the germline gene, possibly because of a read error. V usage is TRBV7-2 and J usage is TRBJ2-5, with TRBD1 matching over 7 bases. This CDR3 is 14 amino acids long. In germline, CDR1 is SGHTA, CDR2 FQGNSA. The CDR3 reads CAGSPTGNQETQYF. The CDR3 coding sequence is TGTGCCGGCAGCCCGACAGGGAACCAAGAGACCCAGTACTTC.

V gene TRBV30 combines with J gene TRBJ1-2; D gene ambiguous. With 1 base removed from V and 8 bases from J, the gap between germline ends came to 11 bases. Germline V gene lookup returns CDR1 GTSNPN and CDR2 SVGIG (reference sequence). The CDR3 consists of 12 residues. In nucleotides, the CDR3 is TGTGCCTGGAGTGAAGGGTCCGGCGGCTACACCTTC. Residues: CAWSEGSGGYTF.

The rearrangement links TRBV18 to TRBJ2-3; D is undetermined. The V end lost 2 bases, the J end lost 0 bases, and 15 bases lay between the germline ends. CDR1 and CDR2 (germline): KGHSH, LQKENI. CDR3 length: 17 residues. This CDR3 is CASSPNLPYSSTDTQYF. CDR3 in DNA: TGTGCCAGCTCACCAAATTTACCCTACTCAAGCACAGATACGCAGTATTTT.

This clone has just one count. The chain employs TRBV30 and TRBJ1-3; D not resolved. V was clipped by 4 bases and J by 4 bases, with 8 bases between them. This CDR3 is built from 12 residues. The V gene's germline CDR1 is GTSNPN and CDR2 SVGIG (reference sequence). Here the CDR3 reads CAWILDGNTIYF. The CDR3 DNA is TGTGCCTGGATCCTCGACGGAAACACCATATATTTT.

V gene TRBV5-8 combines with J gene TRBJ1-3, with D unclear. The CDR3 sequence is 14 residues long. Germline V CDR1 and CDR2: SGHTS, YDEGEE. With 7 bases removed from V and 6 bases from J, the gap between germline ends came to 17 bases. The CDR3 spells CASLPWGRVNTIYF. In DNA, the CDR3 is TGTGCCAGCCTGCCTTGGGGTCGGGTAAACACCATATATTTT.

The chain carries TRBV15 and TRBJ1-3; D call uncertain. The CDR3 is 12 residues long. V lost 5 bases and J lost 2, with 4 bases in between. The V gene's germline CDR1 is LNHNV and CDR2 YYDKDF (reference sequence). The chain's CDR3 is CATSPPGNTIYF. The CDR3 DNA reads TGTGCCACCAGCCCCCCTGGAAACACCATATATTTT.

This chain links TRBV6-1 with TRBJ2-5; possibly TRBD1 or TRBD2 for D (5 bases each). Germline CDR1 is MNHNS and CDR2 is SASEGT. Trimming took off 4 bases at V and 0 bases at J, with 6 bases between the two ends. The CDR3 extends over 13 amino acids. CDR3 nucleotide sequence: TGTGCCAGCAGTGGGGGACACCAAGAGACCCAGTACTTC. Amino acids: CASSGGHQETQYF.

The count of this clone is one. The chain is built from TRBV28 and TRBJ1-2; 7 nucleotides agree with TRBD1. V lost 2 bases and J lost 8; bases outside the gene matches: 14. The CDR3 is 16 amino acids. CDR1 is MDHEN, CDR2 SYDVKM, per germline. CDR3 in DNA: TGTGCCAGCAGTTTAGTACCCCATGGACAGGCAGGAGGCTACACCTTC. This sequence encodes CASSLVPHGQAGGYTF.

This chain links TRBV5-1 with TRBJ2-1, with 11 nucleotides matching TRBD2. Germline CDR1 reads SGHRS; CDR2 reads YFSETQ. Trimming at V came to 0 bases and at J to 3 bases, leaving 8 bases not matched to a gene. The CDR3 is made up of 18 amino acids. Here the CDR3 reads CASSLVPLAGGDYNEQFF. Written as DNA, the CDR3 is TGCGCCAGCAGCTTGGTTCCCCTAGCGGGGGGCGACTACAATGAGCAGTTCTTC.

This clone appeared a few times. The rearrangement uses TRBV30 and TRBJ1-1, with D maybe TRBD1 (5 bases). The germline V and J ends were trimmed by 0 bases and 5 bases, with 13 bases remaining between them. This CDR3 has 14 residues. From germline, CDR1 is GTSNPN and CDR2 SVGIG (reference sequence). The DNA for the CDR3 is TGTGCCTGGAGTGTAGGGCCTGGGGGAACTGAAGCTTTCTTT. It encodes CAWSVGPGGTEAFF. The variable domain in full, completed from reference TRBV30 and TRBJ1-1, reads SQTIHQWPATLVQPVGSPLSLECTVEGTSNPNLYWYRQAAGRGLQLLFYSVGIGQISSEVPQNLSASRPQDRQFILSSKKLLLSDSGFYLCAWSVGPGGTEAFFGQGTRLTVV.

This clone was seen just once. The gene calls are TRBV5-1 and TRBJ2-3, with D tentatively TRBD2 (5 bases). Trimming left V 0 bases short and J 0 bases short, with 11 bases between. The germline V gene encodes CDR1 SGHRS and CDR2 YFSETQ. The CDR3 extends over 16 amino acids. In DNA, the CDR3 is TGCGCCAGCAGCTTGGCCGGGATCCATAGCACAGATACGCAGTATTTT. Translating it yields CASSLAGIHSTDTQYF.

The chain links TRBV5-1 to TRBJ1-2, with a tentative D call TRBD1 (5 bases). Per the germline V gene, CDR1 is SGHRS and CDR2 is YFSETQ. This CDR3 region has 16 residues. V lost 0 bases, J lost 6 bases, and 18 bases lay in between. CDR3 region: CASSLGTRQGDDGYTF. The DNA for the CDR3 is TGCGCCAGCAGCTTGGGGACAAGGCAGGGCGATGATGGCTACACCTTC.

CDR3: CASSLERGLDAGNQPQHF. In DNA, the CDR3 is TGTGCCAGCAGCTTGGAACGAGGTTTAGATGCTGGCAATCAGCCCCAGCATTTT. The rearrangement uses TRBV5-6 and TRBJ1-5; no firm D call. Trimming took off 0 bases at V and 2 bases at J, with 18 bases between the two ends. This CDR3 is 18 amino acids long. Germline V gives CDR1 SGHDT, CDR2 YYEEEE.

V is TRBV28 and J is TRBJ1-6, with D unclear. CDR3 length equals 12 residues. The germline gives CDR1 MDHEN, CDR2 SYDVKM. V was clipped by 2 bases and J by 7 bases, with 3 bases between them. This CDR3 is CASSLINSPLHF. The CDR3 DNA is TGTGCCAGCAGTTTAATCAATTCACCCCTCCACTTT. Supplemented by reference TRBV28 and TRBJ1-6, the full variable domain reads DVKVTQSSRYLVKRTGEKVFLECVQDMDHENMFWYRQDPGLGLRLIYFSYDVKMKEKGDIPEGYSVSREKKERFSLILESASTNQTSMYLCASSLINSPLHFGNGTRLTVT.

This chain joins TRBV19 and TRBJ1-5; D call uncertain. The ends were cut back, 9 bases at V and 0 bases at J, with 12 bases in the middle. Per the germline V gene, CDR1 is LNHDA and CDR2 is SQIVND (reference sequence). CDR3 size: 14 residues. The CDR3 nucleotides read TGTGCCAGCAGAGAAAAGTATAGCAATCAGCCCCAGCATTTT. This translates into CASREKYSNQPQHF.

V gene TRBV6-1 combines with J gene TRBJ1-5, with D possibly being TRBD1 (6 bases). Per the germline V gene, CDR1 is MNHNS and CDR2 is SASEGT. This CDR3 region has 14 residues. V lost 4 bases, J lost 3 bases, and 10 bases lay in between. The CDR3 DNA reads TGTGCCAGCAGTGGCGGACAGTCCAATCAGCCCCAGCATTTT. It specifies CASSGGQSNQPQHF.

The rearrangement joins TRBV4-1 to TRBJ1-4; perhaps TRBD1 as D (5 bases). The V gene's germline CDR1 is MGHRA and CDR2 YSYEKL. This CDR3 comprises 14 residues. V was pared by 5 bases and J by 0 bases, with 7 bases between. The CDR3, as DNA: TGCGCCAGCAGCGTGGGGGCAACTAATGAAAAACTGTTTTTT. Protein sequence: CASSVGATNEKLFF.

V is TRBV7-2 and J is TRBJ2-2; 9 bases are a match to TRBD1. The germline CDR1 and CDR2 sequences are SGHTA and FQGNSA. The trim removed 5 bases at V and 0 bases at J, leaving 4 bases unmatched. CDR3 length equals 16 residues. The CDR3 reads CASSRTGATNTGELFF. CDR3 coding DNA: TGTGCCAGCAGCCGGACAGGGGCGACGAACACCGGGGAGCTGTTTTTT.

J is TRBJ2-2 and V is TRBV5-1; D perhaps matches TRBD1 (5 bases). The length of the CDR3 is 14 residues. V lost 7 bases and J lost 1, with 11 bases in between. CDR1 and CDR2 (germline): SGHRS, YFSETQ. CDR3 amino acids: CASQGLGNTGELFF. Here the CDR3 DNA reads TGCGCCAGCCAGGGTCTAGGGAACACCGGGGAGCTGTTTTTT.

The chain employs TRBV6-1 and TRBJ1-2; D gene ambiguous. This CDR3 has 12 residues. V was shortened by 4 bases and J by 7 bases, with 10 bases between the two germline ends. Germline V gene data show CDR1 as MNHNS and CDR2 as SASEGT. The CDR3 is CASSVYEGGYTF. The CDR3 DNA reads as TGTGCCAGCAGTGTCTACGAGGGTGGCTACACCTTC.

The chain combines TRBV5-1 with TRBJ2-3; TRBD1 or TRBD2 may be the D gene (5 bases each). The CDR3 consists of 15 residues. Germline V gene lookup returns CDR1 SGHRS and CDR2 YFSETQ. Trimming removed 2 bases from V and 0 bases from J, with 10 bases in between. In DNA form, the CDR3 reads TGCGCCAGCAGCTTTCGGGGCCCTAGCACAGATACGCAGTATTTT. Its translation: CASSFRGPSTDTQYF.

This chain connects TRBV9 to TRBJ1-4; D unresolved. Trimming left V 4 bases short and J 8 bases short, with 18 bases between. Germline V gene sequence: CDR1 SGDLS, CDR2 YYNGEE. The CDR3 is made up of 15 amino acids. The CDR3 is CASSLRASLKEKLFF. In DNA form, the CDR3 reads TGTGCCAGCAGCCTTAGGGCCTCCTTAAAGGAAAAACTGTTTTTT. The whole variable domain, filled in from reference TRBV9 and TRBJ1-4, reads DSGVTQTPKHLITATGQRVTLRCSPRSGDLSVYWYQQSLDQGLQFLIQYYNGEERAKGNILERFSAQQFPDLHSELNLSSLELGDSALYFCASSLRASLKEKLFFGSGTQLSVL.

A note on this clone: One end of the junction fails to match germline, which may point to a read error. The V and J genes are TRBV5-1 and TRBJ1-2; tentative D call: TRBD1 (5 bases). There are 9 residues in the CDR3. The germline V gene encodes CDR1 SGHRS and CDR2 YFSETQ. CDR3 in DNA: TGCGCCAGCAGCCTGGGACGGATCTTC. Its translation is CASSLGRIF.